These 25 T cell receptor beta chains were all obtained from the same sample, sequenced in a study of blood T cell repertoires in COVID-19. This table comes from immunoSEQ multiplex PCR, and its TCRdb copy is limited to in-frame clones, with some not included. The sample contains 80,000 or so clones, approximately 89% of which appear only once. Sequenced material: peripheral blood. The receptors come from a man aged 45-65 years with acute or convalescent COVID-19.

This chain uses TRBV7-2 with TRBJ2-1; 8 nucleotides match TRBD2. This CDR3 has 15 residues. The germline gives CDR1 SGHTA, CDR2 FQGNSA. V dropped 5 bases and J dropped 6; count of bases not matched to a gene: 9. The chain's CDR3 is CASSPAAGDRNEQFF. The CDR3 DNA reads TGTGCCAGCAGCCCCGCAGCGGGAGATCGCAATGAGCAGTTCTTC.

This CDR3 reads CASSRGGSGTQYF. The CDR3 DNA reads TGTGCCAGCAGCCGGGGAGGGTCGGGGACCCAGTACTTC. The chain uses TRBV27 and TRBJ2-5, with TRBD2 identical over 7 bases. The J segment lost 7 bases and the V segment lost 6 bases, leaving 8 bases of the junction unmatched. The CDR3 runs 13 residues. The germline gives CDR1 MNHEY, CDR2 SMNVEV (reference sequence).

V usage is TRBV5-4 and J usage is TRBJ2-1; TRBD2 matches 9 bases. Germline-derived CDR1 and CDR2 are SGHNT and YYREEE (reference sequence). The V gene end was trimmed by 4 bases and the J gene end by 3 bases; junction bases not matched to a gene: 5. CDR3 length: 15 amino acids. CDR3 nucleotide sequence: TGTGCCAGCAGCCAGGCGGGGGGGAACTACAATGAGCAGTTCTTC. This translates into CASSQAGGNYNEQFF.

The chain employs TRBV27 and TRBJ2-1, with 10 bases matching TRBD2. Germline values: CDR1 MNHEY, CDR2 SMNVEV (reference sequence). The ends lost 3 bases at V and 8 bases at J; junction bases unmatched: 4. The CDR3 spans 14 residues. CDR3 DNA sequence: TGTGCCAGCAGTTTCAGCGGGAGGGGGTATGAGCAGTTCTTC. Protein sequence: CASSFSGRGYEQFF.

The chain links TRBV5-1 to TRBJ1-2, with 9 nucleotides matching TRBD1. This CDR3 contains 12 residues. J lost 8 bases, V lost 4 bases, and 3 bases had no gene match. CDR1 is SGHRS and CDR2 is YFSETQ in the germline V gene. The CDR3 sequence is CASSRTGVGYTF. CDR3 coding DNA: TGCGCCAGCAGCAGGACAGGGGTGGGCTACACCTTC.

This rearrangement joins TRBV1 to TRBJ2-1; the listed D gene, TRBD2, was not tested against the DNA. TRBV1 is reported as a pseudogene. The CDR3 loop spans 15 amino acids. The CDR3 DNA reads TGCACCAGCAGCCAGCCGGGACTAGCACCTGGTGAGCAGTTCTTC. Residues: CTSSQPGLAPGEQFF.

V and J are TRBV5-6 and TRBJ2-3; D is possibly TRBD1 (7 bases). CDR1 and CDR2 from the germline V gene are SGHDT and YYEEEE. The CDR3 sequence is 16 residues long. V was shortened by 4 bases and J by 3 bases, with 18 bases between the two germline ends. CDR3 nucleotides: TGTGCCAGCAGCCCAGCGCAGGGGGGTTGGACAGATACGCAGTATTTT. The encoded protein is CASSPAQGGWTDTQYF.

The genes are TRBV2 and TRBJ1-2; no definite D call. Germline assignment: CDR1 SNHLY and CDR2 FYNNEI. The V end lost 4 bases, the J end lost 1 base, and 4 bases lay between the germline ends. CDR3 size: 12 residues. CDR3 nucleotide sequence: TGTGCCAGCAGTGCAGTTAACTATGGCTACACCTTC. The encoded protein is CASSAVNYGYTF.

V and J are TRBV19 and TRBJ1-3; 7 bases agree with TRBD1. The CDR3 is 14 residues long. CDR1 LNHDA and CDR2 SQIVND come from the germline V gene (reference sequence). Trimming took 5 bases from V and 2 from J; bases not matched to a gene: 3. The CDR3 sequence is CASSGGTAGNTIYF. CDR3 in DNA: TGTGCCAGTAGTGGTGGGACAGCTGGAAACACCATATATTTT.

The CDR3 nucleotides read TGTGCCAGCTCACCGGGGGGGGCAAATTCACCCCTCCACTTT. Encoded protein: CASSPGGANSPLHF. The chain is built from TRBV18 and TRBJ1-6; D possibly corresponds to TRBD1 (6 bases). V dropped 3 bases and J dropped 7 bases, with 10 bases sitting between them. Germline CDR1 KGHSH, CDR2 LQKENI. The CDR3 length is 14 residues.

The chain couples TRBV28 to TRBJ1-5, with 8 positions matching TRBD1. This CDR3 spans 16 amino acids. The germline V gene has CDR1 MDHEN and CDR2 SYDVKM. J gave up 3 bases and V 3 bases, and 7 bases lay outside the gene matches. The CDR3 region is CASSFGAGGLNQPQHF. The CDR3 coding sequence is TGTGCCAGCAGTTTTGGAGCAGGGGGCCTCAATCAGCCCCAGCATTTT.

The chain uses TRBV10-1 and TRBJ1-1, with D uncertain. There are 13 residues in the CDR3. The V end was cut by 5 bases, the J end by 2 bases, with 9 bases between. Germline-derived CDR1 and CDR2 are WNHNN and SYGVQD (reference sequence). CDR3 in amino acids: CASSPAGNTEAFF. In DNA form, the CDR3 reads TGCGCCAGCAGTCCGGCGGGAAACACTGAAGCTTTCTTT.

This chain uses TRBV5-6 with TRBJ1-5; the D is unclear. This CDR3 contains 14 residues. The germline V gene has CDR1 SGHDT and CDR2 YYEEEE. V was cut by 1 base and J by 0 bases, with 5 bases left in between. CDR3 DNA: TGTGCCAGCAGCTTGCGAGATAGCAATCAGCCCCAGCATTTT. This codes for CASSLRDSNQPQHF.

The chain has TRBV7-8 and TRBJ2-4; 7 nucleotides align to TRBD1. Losses at the gene ends were 2 bases for V and 8 bases for J; bases not matched to a gene: 3. Germline CDR1 reads SGHVS; CDR2 reads FQNEAQ. This CDR3 is 13 amino acids long. The CDR3 reads CASSLRGRDIQYF. As DNA, the CDR3 is TGTGCCAGCAGCTTAAGGGGGCGGGACATTCAGTACTTC.

The J gene is TRBJ2-1, the V gene TRBV15, with D possibly TRBD2 on 7 matching bases. V dropped 0 bases and J dropped 8 bases, with 14 bases sitting between them. Looked up from germline, CDR1 is LNHNV and CDR2 is YYDKDF (reference sequence). The length of the CDR3 is 15 residues. The DNA for the CDR3 is TGTGCCACCAGCAGAGACGGGGGCGGGGGTTATGAGCAGTTCTTC. It encodes CATSRDGGGGYEQFF.

This clone has just one count. The V call is TRBV7-9, the J call TRBJ2-1; TRBD1 matches 9 bases. The CDR3 sequence is 15 residues long. Trimming cost V 1 base and J 4 bases; bases outside gene matches: 2. Germline V gene data show CDR1 as SEHNR and CDR2 as FQNEAQ (reference sequence). In DNA, the CDR3 is TGTGCCAGCAGCTTAGACGGGACAGGGTACAATGAGCAGTTCTTC. This encodes CASSLDGTGYNEQFF.

V usage is TRBV4-1 and J usage is TRBJ2-1; TRBD2 aligns across 7 bases. Germline V gives CDR1 MGHRA, CDR2 YSYEKL. V gave up 4 bases and J gave up 7 bases; unmatched junction bases: 1. This CDR3 spans 12 amino acids. CDR3 in amino acids: CASSLSGNEQFF. The DNA for the CDR3 is TGCGCCAGCAGCCTTAGCGGGAATGAGCAGTTCTTC.

V and J are TRBV2 and TRBJ2-1; TRBD2 matches 7 bases. CDR3 length equals 15 residues. From germline, CDR1 is SNHLY and CDR2 FYNNEI. The junction had 11 bases not matched to a gene; V was cut back by 6 bases and J by 6 bases. CDR3 amino acids: CASRPGLIPSNEQFF. The CDR3 nucleotides read TGTGCCAGCAGACCGGGACTAATACCCAGCAATGAGCAGTTCTTC.

This clone has a handful of counts. This sequence joins TRBV6-1 and TRBJ2-4; D gene unclear. Germline-derived CDR1 and CDR2 are MNHNS and SASEGT. The CDR3 spans 16 residues. The V end was cut by 2 bases, the J end by 0 bases, with 11 bases between. The CDR3 DNA is TGTGCCAGCAGTGAATCGGTCAGCGTAGCCAAAAACATTCAGTACTTC. It translates to CASSESVSVAKNIQYF.

J is TRBJ2-6 and V is TRBV5-1; D possibly corresponds to TRBD2 (6 bases). The germline V gene has CDR1 SGHRS and CDR2 YFSETQ. The CDR3 runs to 16 residues. V was pared by 7 bases and J by 2 bases, with 16 bases between. CDR3 residues: CASSPDREPGANVLTF. The CDR3 DNA reads as TGCGCCAGCTCCCCTGACCGGGAGCCTGGGGCCAACGTCCTGACTTTC. Complete variable domain (other parts from reference TRBV5-1 and TRBJ2-6): KAGVTQTPRYLIKTRGQQVTLSCSPISGHRSVSWYQQTPGQGLQFLFEYFSETQRNKGNFPGRFSGRQFSNSRSEMNVSTLELGDSALYLCASSPDREPGANVLTFGAGSRLTVL.

This chain connects TRBV21-1 to TRBJ1-6; the table's D call, TRBD1, has no DNA check behind it. TRBV21-1 is marked as a pseudogene. CDR3 length: 15 residues. CDR3 sequence: CASHAGTGGNSPLHF. CDR3 nucleotides: TGTGCCAGCCACGCCGGGACAGGGGGAAATTCACCCCTCCACTTT.

The chain employs TRBV4-2 and TRBJ1-4, with unresolved D. Trimming removed 2 bases from V and 6 bases from J, with 13 bases in between. This CDR3 is 15 amino acids long. Germline V lookup: CDR1 LGHNA, CDR2 YNFKEQ. CDR3: CASSQTVREHEKLFF. CDR3 sequence (DNA): TGTGCCAGCAGCCAAACTGTGAGGGAACATGAAAAACTGTTTTTT.

For this clone: The junction differs from germline at one of its ends, possibly a read error. The chain combines TRBV27 with TRBJ2-4; TRBD2 might be the D (5 bases). The CDR3 spans 14 residues. Germline lookup yields CDR1 MNHEY and CDR2 SMNVEV (reference sequence). CDR3 sequence (DNA): TGTGCCAGCAGTCCCAGCGGAGCCCAAAACATTCAGTACTTC. Amino acid sequence: CASSPSGAQNIQYF.

This clone was recorded only once. The V and J genes are TRBV28 and TRBJ2-5, with 9 bases matching TRBD2. The V segment lost 0 bases and the J segment 2 bases; nucleotides outside the gene matches: 7. This CDR3 has 17 residues. Germline V CDR1 and CDR2: MDHEN, SYDVKM. The CDR3 spells CASSLWGSGSVQETQYF. Here the CDR3 DNA reads TGTGCCAGCAGTTTATGGGGTAGCGGGAGTGTACAAGAGACCCAGTACTTC.

This clone has a handful of counts. This chain links TRBV6-6 with TRBJ2-2, with a possible D match to TRBD2 (5 bases). The CDR3 covers 15 residues. Trimming shortened V by 8 bases and J by 0 bases, and 13 bases separated the two germline ends. Per germline, CDR1 MNHNY and CDR2 SVGAGI (reference sequence). In DNA, the CDR3 is TGTGCCAGCGGCCTAGCCTTAGCGAACACCGGGGAGCTGTTTTTT. This gives the protein CASGLALANTGELFF.